The 19 T cell receptor beta chains in this list originate from one sample, sequenced in a study of identical twins. MiXCR, applied by TCRdb to the 5' RACE reads, yields one record per CDR3 protein. The sample yields over 250,000 distinct CDR3 sequences, roughly 9.8% seen once. These data also formed part of another study, on yellow fever vaccine responses in identical twins.

What was sequenced was CD8+ T cells sorted from blood. These receptors were collected from a woman aged 18-30 years in good health.

In this sample, this clonotype turned up a few times. The chain recombines TRBV29-1 with TRBJ2-7, with 7 bases identical to TRBD2. The CDR3 is 17 residues long. Losses at the gene ends were 0 bases for V and 7 bases for J; bases not matched to a gene: 18. The germline V gene has CDR1 SQVTM and CDR2 ANQGSEA. In DNA form, the CDR3 reads TGCAGCGTTGAAGATCGGGGTCCGGGCGGGAGTAGAAATGAGCAGTACTTC. Protein: CSVEDRGPGGSRNEQYF.

This clonotype was observed many times. The rearrangement links TRBV16 to TRBJ2-1; weak D call: TRBD1 (5 bases). The CDR3 has 12 amino acids. V was cut by 2 bases and J by 10 bases, with 9 bases left in between. Germline loops: CDR1 KGHSY, CDR2 FQNENV. DNA for the CDR3: TGTGCCAGCAGCCAAGGCTGGGGCGAGCAGTTCTTC. Translation gives CASSQGWGEQFF.

Turning to this clonotype: A much larger clone differs by one base, so this may be a read error. The chain combines TRBV11-1 with TRBJ2-3, with D maybe TRBD2 (5 bases). The CDR3 loop spans 13 amino acids. V lost 2 bases to trimming and J lost 5 bases, with 8 bases between them. In germline, CDR1 is SGHAT, CDR2 FQDESV (reference sequence). CDR3 protein: CASSLIGEDTQYF. CDR3 DNA sequence: TGTGCCAGCAGCTTAATCGGGGAAGATACGCAGTATTTT.

V usage is TRBV27 and J usage is TRBJ2-7, with 9 bases matching TRBD2. Germline CDR1 is MNHEY and CDR2 is SMNVEV (reference sequence). The CDR3 spans 15 residues. J lost 6 bases, V lost 5 bases, and 11 bases had no gene match. The CDR3 DNA reads TGTGCCAGCAGTAACGGCGGGGGGGCATGGCGCGAGCAGTACTTC. Translated, it gives CASSNGGGAWREQYF.

This clonotype was counted between two and nine times. The chain links TRBV20-1 to TRBJ2-7; the D gene could be TRBD1 or TRBD2 (5 bases each). The germline gives CDR1 DFQATT, CDR2 SNEGSKA (reference sequence). Deletions cut 0 bases from V and 3 bases from J, with 15 bases between. There are 15 residues in the CDR3. CDR3 in amino acids: CSARDTRGLLYEQYF. CDR3 nucleotide sequence: TGCAGTGCTAGAGATACCCGGGGCCTTCTCTACGAGCAGTACTTC.

This clonotype was counted ten times or more. The chain uses TRBV7-2 and TRBJ2-7; D possibly matches TRBD1 or TRBD2 (5 bases each). The length of the CDR3 is 14 residues. CDR1 and CDR2 (germline): SGHTA, FQGNSA. With 6 bases removed from V and 0 bases from J, the gap between germline ends came to 12 bases. CDR3 sequence: CASSRRDLSYEQYF. CDR3 bases: TGTGCCAGCAGTCGAAGGGACCTCTCCTACGAGCAGTACTTC. The whole variable domain, remainder taken from reference TRBV7-2 and TRBJ2-7, is GAGVSQSPSNKVTEKGKDVELRCDPISGHTALYWYRQSLGQGLEFLIYFQGNSAPDKSGLPSDRFSAERTGGSVSTLTIQRTQQEDSAVYLCASSRRDLSYEQYFGPGTRLTVT.

The chain recombines TRBV4-1 with TRBJ2-6; TRBD1 might be the D (6 bases). The V end was cut by 0 bases, the J end by 4 bases, with 16 bases between. Looked up from germline, CDR1 is MGHRA and CDR2 is YSYEKL. The CDR3 spans 18 residues. This CDR3 reads CASSQDPGQWNGANVLTF. In nucleotides, the CDR3 is TGCGCCAGCAGCCAAGATCCCGGACAGTGGAACGGGGCCAACGTCCTGACTTTC.

This chain links TRBV12-3 or TRBV12-4 with TRBJ2-3; D ambiguous. V was pared by 3 bases and J by 4 bases, with 8 bases between. This CDR3 has 13 amino acids. The CDR3 sequence is CASSFDGADTQYF. The CDR3 region has the DNA TGTGCCAGCAGTTTTGATGGGGCAGATACGCAGTATTTT.

In this sample, this clonotype turned up many times. The chain combines TRBV5-5 with TRBJ2-1; D may be TRBD2 (6 bases). There are 12 residues in the CDR3. Germline assignment: CDR1 SGHKS and CDR2 YYEKEE (reference sequence). V was clipped by 4 bases and J by 6 bases, with 8 bases between them. CDR3 sequence reads: CASSPGVNEQFF. CDR3 nucleotides: TGTGCCAGCAGCCCGGGGGTCAATGAGCAGTTCTTC.

This chain uses TRBV20-1 with TRBJ2-7; tentatively, D is TRBD2 (6 bases). Germline loops: CDR1 DFQATT, CDR2 SNEGSKA (reference sequence). The CDR3 contains 14 residues. V was shortened by 6 bases and J by 5 bases, with 20 bases between the two germline ends. CDR3 in amino acids: CSARKASVFDEQYF. DNA of the CDR3: TGCAGTGCCCGAAAGGCTAGCGTTTTCGACGAGCAGTACTTC.

There are many counts of this clonotype. The chain is built from TRBV7-6 and TRBJ2-7; D possibly corresponds to TRBD2 (6 bases). V lost 6 bases and J lost 4, with 19 bases in between. Germline values: CDR1 SGHVS, CDR2 FNYEAQ. This CDR3 region has 15 residues. CDR3 sequence reads: CASSSDGLANYEQYF. The CDR3 bases are TGTGCCAGCAGTTCCGACGGGCTAGCGAATTACGAGCAGTACTTC. The whole variable domain, filled in from reference TRBV7-6 and TRBJ2-7, reads GAGVSQSPRYKVTKRGQDVALRCDPISGHVSLYWYRQALGQGPEFLTYFNYEAQQDKSGLPNDRFSAERPEGSISTLTIQRTEQRDSAMYRCASSSDGLANYEQYFGPGTRLTVT.

This clonotype has a count of ten or more. The V gene is TRBV7-9, the J gene TRBJ2-2; TRBD2 matches 7 bases. V was clipped by 9 bases and J by 3 bases; unmatched bases: 10. There are 15 residues in the CDR3. Germline-derived CDR1 and CDR2 are SEHNR and FQNEAQ (reference sequence). CDR3 sequence reads: CARSTAGVDTGELFF. The CDR3 bases are TGTGCCAGGAGTACCGCGGGGGTGGACACCGGGGAGCTGTTTTTT.

The rearrangement links TRBV6-2 or TRBV6-3 to TRBJ2-7, with 7 bases aligning to TRBD2. CDR1 and CDR2 from the germline V gene are MNHEY and SVGEGT. The length of the CDR3 is 15 residues. The trim removed 0 bases at V and 2 bases at J, leaving 4 bases unmatched. This CDR3 is CASSYSGTIPYEQYF. The CDR3 DNA sequence: TGTGCCAGCAGTTACTCCGGGACTATACCCTACGAGCAGTACTTC.

This clonotype was found many times. The chain couples TRBV7-2 to TRBJ2-7, with D perhaps TRBD1 (6 bases). V lost 1 base and J lost 0, with 10 bases in between. The germline CDR1 and CDR2 sequences are SGHTA and FQGNSA. CDR3 size: 15 residues. For the CDR3, the DNA is TGTGCCAGCAGCTTAGGGGAAGGGGGCTCCTACGAGCAGTACTTC. Its protein product is CASSLGEGGSYEQYF.

V is TRBV5-6 and J is TRBJ2-7; 7 bases are a match to TRBD2. Looked up from germline, CDR1 is SGHDT and CDR2 is YYEEEE. V was clipped by 4 bases and J by 7 bases; unmatched bases: 8. This CDR3 is built from 13 residues. The CDR3 sequence is CASSPGLVWEQYF. The CDR3 DNA sequence: TGTGCCAGCAGCCCCGGACTAGTCTGGGAGCAGTACTTC.

This clonotype has at least ten counts. The J gene is TRBJ2-3, the V gene TRBV6-1; D is possibly TRBD1 or TRBD2 (7 bases each). V lost 5 bases and J lost 6, with 21 bases in between. Germline V gene data show CDR1 as MNHNS and CDR2 as SASEGT. This CDR3 contains 16 residues. CDR3: CASSPAFRGGMDTQYF. The CDR3 bases are TGTGCCAGCAGTCCTGCGTTCAGGGGGGGCATGGATACGCAGTATTTT.

This clonotype appeared a few times. This sequence joins TRBV20-1 and TRBJ2-7, with D possibly called TRBD1 or TRBD2 (6 bases each). CDR1 and CDR2 from the germline V gene are DFQATT and SNEGSKA (reference sequence). V was pared by 3 bases and J by 3 bases, with 12 bases between. This CDR3 is 13 amino acids long. The CDR3 region is CSASWGASYEQYF. The CDR3 nucleotides are TGCAGTGCTAGTTGGGGGGCCAGCTACGAGCAGTACTTC.

The V gene is TRBV6-1, the J gene TRBJ2-5; D possibly uses TRBD1 or TRBD2 (5 bases each). The V end was cut by 6 bases, the J end by 7 bases, with 24 bases between. From germline, CDR1 is MNHNS and CDR2 SASEGT. CDR3 length: 16 residues. The CDR3 DNA is TGTGCCAGCAGCGCTCTAACACCGGGACGGAAGATGACCCAGTACTTC. Translating gives CASSALTPGRKMTQYF.

In its sample, this clonotype was seen many times. The rearrangement links TRBV5-1 to TRBJ2-6; 8 nucleotides align to TRBD1. CDR3 length: 18 residues. From germline, CDR1 is SGHRS and CDR2 YFSETQ. V lost 4 bases, J lost 0 bases, and 9 bases stayed unmatched. As DNA, the CDR3 is TGCGCCAGCAGCGGACAGGGTTCCGTTAACTCTGGGGCCAACGTCCTGACTTTC. Its translation: CASSGQGSVNSGANVLTF.